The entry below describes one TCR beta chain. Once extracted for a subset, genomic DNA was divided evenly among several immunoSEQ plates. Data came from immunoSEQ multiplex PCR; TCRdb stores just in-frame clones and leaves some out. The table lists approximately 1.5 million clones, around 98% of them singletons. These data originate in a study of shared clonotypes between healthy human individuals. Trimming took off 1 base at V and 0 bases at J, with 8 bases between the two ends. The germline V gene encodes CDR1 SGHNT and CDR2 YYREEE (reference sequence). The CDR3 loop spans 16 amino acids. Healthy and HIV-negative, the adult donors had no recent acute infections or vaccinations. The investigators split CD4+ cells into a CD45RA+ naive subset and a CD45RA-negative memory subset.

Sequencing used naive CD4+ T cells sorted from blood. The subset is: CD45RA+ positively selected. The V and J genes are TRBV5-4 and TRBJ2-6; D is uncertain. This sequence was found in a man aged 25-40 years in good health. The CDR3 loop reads CASSLISSSGANVLTF. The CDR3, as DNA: TGTGCCAGCAGCTTGATCTCAAGCTCTGGGGCCAACGTCCTGACTTTC.